The rows below give T cell receptor beta chains drawn from one sample of a study of T-cell reconstitution after alpha-beta-depleted transplantation in children. TCRdb redid the calling of the PCR reads with MiXCR, one entry per CDR3 protein. The sample lists about 1,000,000 distinct CDR3 sequences; about 26% were seen once. The sample in question was PBMCs, mostly from graft donor cells, obtained 360 days after TCRalphabeta/CD19-depleted stem cell transplant. Receptor source: a boy under two years old who had a stem cell transplant for SCID, so the T cells may come from the graft donor. Both conserved end residues are part of each CDR3. D genes are given only for firm matches. Clone size is not always given. Where it is, it says once, few, many or a class for expanded clones.

j_gene	v_gene	abundance	d_gene	CDR3nt	CDR3aa
TRBJ2-3	TRBV4-3	-	-	TGCGCCAGCAGCCAAGAAGGCCCGTTAAAACCTGCAGATACGCAGTATTTT	CASSQEGPLKPADTQYF
TRBJ2-7	TRBV3-1	many	TRBD2	TGTGCCAGCAGCCCGGGACTAGCACGTGACGAGCAGTACTTC	CASSPGLARDEQYF
TRBJ2-1	TRBV6-2/TRBV6-3	few	TRBD2	TGTGCCAGCAGTCGACCGGGACTAGCGGGGGGCACCATTCACAATGAGCAGTTCTTC	CASSRPGLAGGTIHNEQFF
TRBJ2-7	TRBV10-3	few	TRBD1	TGTGCCATCAGTTCCGGGACAGGGGGAAGCGAGCAGTACTTC	CAISSGTGGSEQYF
TRBJ2-5	TRBV6-5	-	TRBD2	TGTGCCAGCAGTTACGGGGCGGGGGGCCACCAAGAGACCCAGTACTTC	CASSYGAGGHQETQYF
TRBJ1-5	TRBV30	-	-	TGTGCCTGGAGTGCGACAGAGCTCAATCAGCCCCAGCATTTT	CAWSATELNQPQHF
TRBJ2-1	TRBV10-3	few	TRBD2	TGTGCCATGCCTAGCGGGGGGTACCTATACAATGAGCAGTTCTTC	CAMPSGGYLYNEQFF
TRBJ2-7	TRBV7-2	once	-	TGTGCCAGCAGCTCCTCAGGGCGCTACGAGCAGTACTTC	CASSSSGRYEQYF
TRBJ2-5	TRBV7-2	few	TRBD1	TGTGCCAGCAGCTCACGGACAGGGATGGAGACCCAGTACTTC	CASSSRTGMETQYF
TRBJ2-5	TRBV20-1	-	-	TGCAGTGCTACTCGAAGTCCCGTGGGGGAGACCCAGTACTTC	CSATRSPVGETQYF
TRBJ1-1	TRBV6-5	few	-	TGTGCCAGCAGTTCCGGTGGGGGCGGGAACACTGAAGCTTTCTTT	CASSSGGGGNTEAFF
TRBJ2-5	TRBV10-1	few	-	TGCGCCAGCAGTGATACTCGACAAGAGACCCAGTACTTC	CASSDTRQETQYF
TRBJ2-5	TRBV5-6	few	-	TGTGCCAGCAGCTTTGATCTCCAAGAGACCCAGTACTTC	CASSFDLQETQYF
TRBJ2-3	TRBV24-1	-	-	TGTGCCACCAGTGATTGGGGGAACACAGATACGCAGTATTTT	CATSDWGNTDTQYF
TRBJ2-1	TRBV11-1	few	TRBD1	TGTGCCAGCAGCTTGGGCCGTCAGCACAGGGGATCCTACAATGAGCAGTTCTTC	CASSLGRQHRGSYNEQFF
TRBJ2-1	TRBV20-1	-	TRBD2	TGCAGTGCCCTACAACTAGCGGGGGGTTACAATGAGCAGTTCTTC	CSALQLAGGYNEQFF
TRBJ1-3	TRBV12-3/TRBV12-4	few	-	TGTGCCAGCAGTTTAAAACCGCTGATAAGCTCTGGAAACACCATATATTTT	CASSLKPLISSGNTIYF
TRBJ2-2	TRBV27	-	-	TGTGCCAGCACGGGATCGGGGACGAACACCGGGGAGCTGTTTTTT	CASTGSGTNTGELFF
TRBJ2-1	TRBV25-1	-	-	TGTGCCAGCAGTGAAATAATCGGCTCGGGCAGAATAACCCATGCCAATGAGCAGTTCTTC	CASSEIIGSGRITHANEQFF
TRBJ2-6	TRBV9	-	-	TGTGCCAGCAGCGTAGAACCGGGGACAGGGGCCAACGTCCTGACTTTC	CASSVEPGTGANVLTF
TRBJ2-1	TRBV12-3/TRBV12-4	few	-	TGTGCCAGCAGTTTGGAGGGGGGGATTAGCAATGAGCAGTTCTTC	CASSLEGGISNEQFF
TRBJ2-7	TRBV29-1	many	-	TGCAGCGCAATCTCCGGCCCTCCGGCCTACGAGCAGTACTTC	CSAISGPPAYEQYF
TRBJ1-2	TRBV20-1	-	-	TGCAGTGCTATCAGGGTGGGCTACACCTTC	CSAIRVGYTF
TRBJ2-5	TRBV7-2	-	-	TGTGCCAGCAGCTTAAGACTAGTAGTGGAGACCCAGTACTTC	CASSLRLVVETQYF
TRBJ1-1	TRBV7-9	-	-	TGTGCCAGCTCGCAACCCAAAGGGAAAGCTTTCTTT	CASSQPKGKAFF
TRBJ2-7	TRBV7-2	-	TRBD1	TGTGCCAGCAGCTTAACGACAGGGGTCGAGCAGTACTTC	CASSLTTGVEQYF
TRBJ2-5	TRBV10-3	few	TRBD2	TGTGCCATCAGTGAGACAAAGGCGGGAGTCCCCTTGGTGGAGACCCAGTACTTC	CAISETKAGVPLVETQYF
TRBJ2-3	TRBV20-1	few	-	TGCAGTGCTGAAGATGGAGGGAGCACAGATACGCAGTATTTT	CSAEDGGSTDTQYF
TRBJ1-4	TRBV6-1	-	TRBD1	TGTGCCAGCGGGACAGCAGTCGGGGAAAAACTGTTTTTT	CASGTAVGEKLFF
TRBJ2-7	TRBV7-8	few	-	TGTGCCAGCAGCCTTAAAATGGCCAGGCTGAACTACGAGCAGTACTTC	CASSLKMARLNYEQYF
TRBJ2-3	TRBV5-1	-	TRBD2	TGCGCCAGCAGCACGGGACTAGCGGGGGGGGCCGATACGCAGTATTTT	CASSTGLAGGADTQYF
TRBJ1-1	TRBV6-1	few	-	TGTGCCAGCAGCCTCCTGGGGGGAGGCGACACTGAAGCTTTCTTT	CASSLLGGGDTEAFF
TRBJ1-3	TRBV12-3/TRBV12-4	few	TRBD1	TGTGCCAGCAGTCCCCAGGGGGCCATCTCTGGAAACACCATATATTTT	CASSPQGAISGNTIYF
TRBJ1-1	TRBV12-3/TRBV12-4	few	TRBD1	TGTGCCAGCAGTCCCCGGGACAGGGACCGCCGGAACACTGAAGCTTTCTTT	CASSPRDRDRRNTEAFF
TRBJ1-1	TRBV29-1	few	-	TGCAGCGTTGGGCAGGCTGAAGCTTTCTTT	CSVGQAEAFF
TRBJ2-7	TRBV5-1	-	-	TGCGCCAGCAGCTCGGCCTCACCAGGTGGGGAGCAGTACTTC	CASSSASPGGEQYF